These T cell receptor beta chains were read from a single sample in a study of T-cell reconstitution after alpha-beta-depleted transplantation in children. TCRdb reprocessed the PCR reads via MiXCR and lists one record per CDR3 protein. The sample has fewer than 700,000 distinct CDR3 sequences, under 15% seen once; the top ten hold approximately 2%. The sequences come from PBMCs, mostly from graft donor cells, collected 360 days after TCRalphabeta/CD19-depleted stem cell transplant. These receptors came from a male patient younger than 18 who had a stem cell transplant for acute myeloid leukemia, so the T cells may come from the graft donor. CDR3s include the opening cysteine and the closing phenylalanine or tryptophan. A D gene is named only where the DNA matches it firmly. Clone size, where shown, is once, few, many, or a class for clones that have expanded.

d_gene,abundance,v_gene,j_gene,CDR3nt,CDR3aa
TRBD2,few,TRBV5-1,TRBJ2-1,TGCGCCAGCAGCTTGAACACGGGACTAGCGTTAAATGAGCAGTTCTTC,CASSLNTGLALNEQFF
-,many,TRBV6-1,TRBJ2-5,TGTGTGGCGCGGCCTCCAGCATCGGAGACCCAGTACTTC,CVARPPASETQYF
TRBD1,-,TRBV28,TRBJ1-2,TGTGCCAGCGTTCGACAGGGTCGATATGGCTACACCTTC,CASVRQGRYGYTF
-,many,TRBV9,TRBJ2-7,TGTGCCAGCAGCGTAGGCCCCCTATGGTACGAGCAGTACTTC,CASSVGPLWYEQYF
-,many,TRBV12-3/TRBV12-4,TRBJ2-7,TGTGCCAGCAGTTTAAGCTCGGGCAGGGCGGGGGAGCAGTACTTC,CASSLSSGRAGEQYF
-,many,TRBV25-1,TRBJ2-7,TGTGCCAGCAGTGAAAATGGGGGAGCGTCACGAGAGCAGTACTTC,CASSENGGASREQYF
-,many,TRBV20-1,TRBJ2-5,TGCAGTGCTCCCGCGTTGGGCAGGGGATCTGAGACCCAGTACTTC,CSAPALGRGSETQYF
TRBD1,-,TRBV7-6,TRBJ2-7,TGTGCCAGCAGCTTAGCCAACTGGGGACAGGGTCAGTACGAGCAGTACTTC,CASSLANWGQGQYEQYF
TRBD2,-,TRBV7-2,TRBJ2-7,TGTGCCAGCAGCTTAGCGGGAGGGGAGAGCTCCTACGAGCAGTACTTC,CASSLAGGESSYEQYF
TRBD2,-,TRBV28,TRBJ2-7,TGTGCCAGCAGGACCGGACTAGCGGGCCGCTACGAGCAGTACTTC,CASRTGLAGRYEQYF
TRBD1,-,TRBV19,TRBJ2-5,TGTGCCAGTAGTATGGGACAGCAAGAGACCCAGTACTTC,CASSMGQQETQYF
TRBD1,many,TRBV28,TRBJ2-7,TGTGCCAGCAGGCCCACGACAGGGGGCTACGAGCAGTACTTC,CASRPTTGGYEQYF
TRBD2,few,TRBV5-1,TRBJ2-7,TGCGCCAGCAGTACGGGACTAGCGGGAGTAAGAGAGCAGTACTTC,CASSTGLAGVREQYF
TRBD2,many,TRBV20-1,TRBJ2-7,TGCAGTGCTTCCACCGGGACTATCGCCTACGAGCAGTACTTC,CSASTGTIAYEQYF
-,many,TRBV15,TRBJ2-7,TGTGCCACCCGACCTGGCCTCACCTACGAGCAGTACTTC,CATRPGLTYEQYF
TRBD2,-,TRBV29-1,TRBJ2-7,TGCAGCGCTAGGGACTATAACTACGAGCAGTACTTC,CSARDYNYEQYF
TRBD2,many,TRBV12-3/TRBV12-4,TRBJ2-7,TGTGCCAGCAGTTTTCGGGAGGCATCGGTGCAGTACTTC,CASSFREASVQYF
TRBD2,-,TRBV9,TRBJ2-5,TGTGCCAGCAGCGTAAGCCCCTCCCGGGGGGGGACCCGAAGGGAGGCCCAGTACTTC,CASSVSPSRGGTRREAQYF
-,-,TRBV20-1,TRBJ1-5,TGCAGTGCTAGAGTATCGAGCAATCAGCCCCAGCATTTT,CSARVSSNQPQHF
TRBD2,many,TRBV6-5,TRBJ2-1,TGTGCCAGCAGCCCGGGACTAGAGTTGTATGAGCAGTTCTTC,CASSPGLELYEQFF
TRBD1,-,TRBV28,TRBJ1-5,TGTGCCAGCAGTTTCCGACAGGGAGCGTCCCTTGGTCTCAATCAGCCCCAGCATTTT,CASSFRQGASLGLNQPQHF
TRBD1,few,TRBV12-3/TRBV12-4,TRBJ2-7,TGTGCCAGCAGTACTATCCGCACCCGCTCACAGGGGTCCTACGAGCAGTACTTC,CASSTIRTRSQGSYEQYF
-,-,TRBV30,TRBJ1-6,TGTGCCTGGAATTTTGGTTCACCCCTCCACTTT,CAWNFGSPLHF
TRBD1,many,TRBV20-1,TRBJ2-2,TGCAGTGCTCCTCGACAGGGGAACACCGGGGAGCTGTTTTTT,CSAPRQGNTGELFF
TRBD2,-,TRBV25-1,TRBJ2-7,TGTGCCAGCAGTGAATGGGGGGGAAACTACGAGCAGTACTTC,CASSEWGGNYEQYF
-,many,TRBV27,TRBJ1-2,TGTGCCAGCAGTTTAGGGTTGGGCTGGCGCTACACCTTC,CASSLGLGWRYTF
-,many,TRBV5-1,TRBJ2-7,TGCGCCAGCAGCTGGAACGGACTTTCCTACGAGCAGTACTTC,CASSWNGLSYEQYF
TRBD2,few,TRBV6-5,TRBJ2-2,TGTGCCAGCAGTTACTCAGGAGGGAGGGAGAACACCGGGGAGCTGTTTTTT,CASSYSGGRENTGELFF
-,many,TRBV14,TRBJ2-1,TGTGCCAGCAGCCAAGCGGCTGAGCAGTTCTTC,CASSQAAEQFF
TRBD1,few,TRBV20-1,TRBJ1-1,TGCAGTGCCACGGGACAGCCGAACACTGAAGCTTTCTTT,CSATGQPNTEAFF
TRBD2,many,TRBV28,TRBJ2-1,TGTGCCAGCAGCATAGCGGGGGGGCCCCTTGGGGAGCAGTTCTTC,CASSIAGGPLGEQFF
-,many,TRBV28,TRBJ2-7,TGTGCCAGCAGACGAACAGGGCGTGTTCTCGAGCAGTACTTC,CASRRTGRVLEQYF
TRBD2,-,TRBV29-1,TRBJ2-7,TGCAGCGTTGGACTAGCGGGAGGTCTCCACGAGCAGTACTTC,CSVGLAGGLHEQYF
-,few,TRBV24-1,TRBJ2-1,TGTGCCACCAGTGAGGGGACAGAGCAGTTCTTC,CATSEGTEQFF
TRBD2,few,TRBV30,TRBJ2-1,TGTGCCTGGAGTCGTAGCGGGAGGCGCAATGAGCAGTTCTTC,CAWSRSGRRNEQFF
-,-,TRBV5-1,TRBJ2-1,TGCGCCAGCAGCGAGTGGGGACTCGAGTTCTTC,CASSEWGLEFF
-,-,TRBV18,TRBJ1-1,TGTGCCAGCTCACCTCGGACAGCGGGGGCCTACACTGAAGCTTTCTTT,CASSPRTAGAYTEAFF
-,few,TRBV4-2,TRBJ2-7,TGTGCCAGCAGCCAAGAATCAGGCGACGAGCAGTACTTC,CASSQESGDEQYF
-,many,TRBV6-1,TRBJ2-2,TGTGCCAGCAGCTGGGACCGGACGCCGAACACCGGGGAGCTGTTTTTT,CASSWDRTPNTGELFF
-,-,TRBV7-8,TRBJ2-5,TGTGCCAGCAGCTTAGAATCGGGTTGGTGGGAGACCCAGTACTTC,CASSLESGWWETQYF